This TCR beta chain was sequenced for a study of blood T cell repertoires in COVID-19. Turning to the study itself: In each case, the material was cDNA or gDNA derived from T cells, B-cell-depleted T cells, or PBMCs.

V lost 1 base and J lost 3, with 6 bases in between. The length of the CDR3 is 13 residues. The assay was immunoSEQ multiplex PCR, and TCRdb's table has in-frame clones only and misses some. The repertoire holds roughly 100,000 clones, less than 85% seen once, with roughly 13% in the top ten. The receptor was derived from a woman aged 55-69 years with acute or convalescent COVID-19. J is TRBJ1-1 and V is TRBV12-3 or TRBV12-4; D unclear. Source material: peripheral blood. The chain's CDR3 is CASSLGADTEAFF. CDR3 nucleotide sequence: TGTGCCAGCAGTTTAGGAGCCGACACTGAAGCTTTCTTT.